This T cell receptor beta chain was captured by sequencing in a study of T cells in Graves' hyperthyroidism and ophthalmopathy. Points from the study as a whole: Most thyroid clonotypes expanded above 0.001 were also detected in blood.

The study excluded patients with uncontrolled infection, other autoimmune disease, pregnancy or lactation. Every diagnosis used clinical symptoms, serum thyroxine and TRAb, thyroid ultrasound and orbital computed tomography. The CDR3 contains 14 residues. The V gene lost 4 bases and the J gene lost 1 base, with 11 bases spanning the gap. Germline CDR1 and CDR2: DFQATT and SNEGSKA (reference sequence). Using RNA transcripts as the source, TCR beta CDR3 regions were amplified. HTBI primers were employed in a first-round RT-PCR of the TCR CDR3. MiXCR was run by TCRdb on the multiplex PCR reads, yielding one entry per CDR3 protein. This repertoire shows 600,000 to 700,000 distinct CDR3 sequences, just under 45% found once; its top ten account for approximately 6.8%. This clonotype was recorded many times. Its target is not known.

The J gene is TRBJ1-5, the V gene TRBV20-1, with D perhaps matching TRBD1 (6 bases). What was sequenced was peripheral blood or thyroid tissue (not recorded which). The sequence was collected from an adult man with Graves' disease, either hyperthyroidism or ophthalmopathy (not recorded which). CDR3 region: CSAKFGGSNQPQHF. CDR3 nucleotide sequence: TGCAGTGCTAAGTTTGGGGGCAGCAATCAGCCCCAGCATTTT.